This T cell receptor (beta chain) stems from a study of early T cells in non-severe SARS-CoV-2 infection. General study results and limits: Anti-spike CD8 specificities were favored by VDJdb matching, whose results missed private and CD4 specificities.

This clonotype was recorded a few times. Its antigen is undetermined. Trimming removed 4 bases at V and 4 bases at J, with 9 bases between. The germline V gene has CDR1 SGHTA and CDR2 FQGTGA. The CDR3 has 13 residues. Individual cDNA molecules received unique molecular identifiers during library preparation. Via MiXCR, TCRdb re-called the 5' RACE reads, giving one row per CDR3 protein. The top ten clones hold roughly 3.6% of a sample with about 70,000 distinct CDR3 sequences, 4.6% of them seen once. The chain recombines TRBV7-3 with TRBJ2-3; no firm D call. This clonotype was sampled from an adult who was a healthcare worker with PCR-confirmed SARS-CoV-2 infection or an uninfected control (not recorded which). The donor label of this sample is uncertain. The sequences come from whole blood, collected at baseline. CDR3 in amino acids: CASSSNQADTQYF. In DNA form, the CDR3 reads TGTGCCAGCAGCTCCAACCAGGCAGATACGCAGTATTTT.